A single sample gave rise to the 19 T cell receptor beta chains below, sequenced in a study of beta chain features in type 1 diabetes. General study findings and limits: Across all four CD4+ subsets, people with type 1 diabetes showed modestly shorter TCRB CDR3s.

No antigen has been assigned to these receptors. As every portion of the isolated RNA was reverse transcribed, the sequencing read expressed TCRB transcripts. Profiled with immunoSEQ multiplex PCR; TCRdb holds only in-frame clones, not every one. The sample lists around 280,000 clones, approximately 15% occurring once. Sequenced input: naive CD4+ T cells from blood. These receptors all come from a man aged 18 to 29 with type 1 diabetes.

This clone was seen more than once but under ten times. V and J are TRBV6-1 and TRBJ1-1; the D is unclear. CDR3 length: 11 amino acids. V lost 1 base and J 10 bases, leaving 7 bases between the germline ends. Germline assignment: CDR1 MNHNS and CDR2 SASEGT. Here the CDR3 DNA reads TGTGCCAGCAGTGAAGTTCGAGGAGCTTTCTTT. Translation gives CASSEVRGAFF.

This clone has a handful of counts. This chain uses TRBV30 with TRBJ2-1; 11 positions agree with TRBD2. Germline V CDR1 and CDR2: GTSNPN, SVGIG (reference sequence). The CDR3 has 14 residues. V lost 3 bases to trimming and J lost 8 bases; unmatched junction nucleotides: 6. As DNA, the CDR3 is TGTGCCTGGAGGTTAACTAGCGGGAGCGATGAGCAGTTCTTC. Amino acid sequence: CAWRLTSGSDEQFF.

The chain joins TRBV9 to TRBJ2-2; TRBD1 matches at 9 bases. Germline CDR1 SGDLS, CDR2 YYNGEE. The CDR3 runs to 15 residues. V was pared by 3 bases and J by 5 bases, with 5 bases of the junction left unmatched. Here the CDR3 DNA reads TGTGCCAGCAGCGCAGGGGACAGGGCGACCGGGGAGCTGTTTTTT. Translation: CASSAGDRATGELFF.

The gene calls are TRBV2 and TRBJ1-2; D unresolved. Germline V CDR1 and CDR2: SNHLY, FYNNEI. CDR3 length: 14 amino acids. V shed 1 base and J shed 6 bases, with 12 bases lying between them. This CDR3 is CASSEDGFSDGYTF. In DNA form, the CDR3 reads TGTGCCAGCAGTGAAGACGGGTTTAGTGATGGCTACACCTTC. The full variable domain, in which reference TRBV2 and TRBJ1-2 provide the parts outside the CDR3, is EPEVTQTPSHQVTQMGQEVILRCVPISNHLYFYWYRQILGQKVEFLVSFYNNEISEKSEIFDDQFSVERPDGSNFTLKIRSTKLEDSAMYFCASSEDGFSDGYTFGSGTRLTVV.

This chain uses TRBV7-9 with TRBJ2-5; a possible D gene is TRBD1 (6 bases). The CDR3 loop spans 14 amino acids. Trimming removed 3 bases at V and 2 bases at J, with 10 bases between. Germline V gene lookup returns CDR1 SEHNR and CDR2 FQNEAQ (reference sequence). This CDR3 reads CASSFRQDQETQYF. The CDR3 DNA reads as TGTGCCAGCAGCTTCCGACAGGATCAAGAGACCCAGTACTTC.

This clone showed up just a few times. The genes are TRBV9 and TRBJ2-7, with 8 bases fitting TRBD2. The germline CDR1 and CDR2 sequences are SGDLS and YYNGEE. After removal of 4 bases from V and 4 bases from J, the junction contained 10 bases not matched to a gene. This CDR3 contains 15 residues. CDR3 residues: CASSSFPTSAYEQYF. Written as DNA, the CDR3 is TGTGCCAGCAGCTCTTTCCCGACTAGCGCTTACGAGCAGTACTTC.

This clone showed up just a few times. The V call is TRBV18, the J call TRBJ2-7; 7 bases fit TRBD2. The CDR3 has 16 amino acids. V was pared by 3 bases and J by 3 bases, with 11 bases of the junction left unmatched. Germline lookup yields CDR1 KGHSH and CDR2 LQKENI. CDR3 bases: TGTGCCAGCTCACCGACCCGGACTAGGGTAAACTACGAGCAGTACTTC. As protein: CASSPTRTRVNYEQYF.

The chain carries TRBV11-2 and TRBJ1-1; D not resolved. CDR3 length: 16 residues. Germline loops: CDR1 SGHAT, CDR2 FQNNGV. The V gene lost 4 bases and the J gene lost 1 base, with 16 bases spanning the gap. The CDR3 DNA reads TGTGCCAGCAGCTCCACCACGTGGAGAAGGAACACTGAAGCTTTCTTT. This translates into CASSSTTWRRNTEAFF.

This clone has only a few counts. The genes are TRBV2 and TRBJ2-7; 7 nucleotides match TRBD2. V lost 0 bases to trimming and J lost 12 bases; unmatched junction nucleotides: 2. The CDR3 runs to 11 residues. The germline V gene encodes CDR1 SNHLY and CDR2 FYNNEI. CDR3 DNA: TGTGCCAGCAGTGAAGCAAGGGAGGGGTACTTC. It yields the protein CASSEAREGYF.

The V gene is TRBV30, the J gene TRBJ1-1, with a tentative D call TRBD1 (5 bases). The CDR3 totals 12 residues. V was cut by 3 bases and J by 4 bases, with 9 bases left in between. The germline V gene encodes CDR1 GTSNPN and CDR2 SVGIG (reference sequence). The CDR3 is CAWSRRGTEAFF. DNA for the CDR3: TGTGCCTGGAGCCGAAGGGGCACTGAAGCTTTCTTT.

The chain joins TRBV7-2 to TRBJ2-1; TRBD2 aligns across 10 bases. The trim removed 3 bases at V and 5 bases at J, leaving 4 bases unmatched. CDR3 length: 15 residues. CDR1 is SGHTA and CDR2 is FQGNSA in the germline V gene. CDR3 DNA sequence: TGTGCCAGCAGCTTTTTAGCGGGGGGTAACAATGAGCAGTTCTTC. The encoded protein is CASSFLAGGNNEQFF.

This clone was counted only a few times. The gene calls are TRBV2 and TRBJ2-6; 11 bases fit TRBD1. The CDR3 runs 16 residues. V lost 8 bases to trimming and J lost 4 bases; unmatched junction nucleotides: 7. Per the germline V gene, CDR1 is SNHLY and CDR2 is FYNNEI. CDR3 nucleotide sequence: TGTGCCAGCGCCGGGACAGGGGGTGGCGGGGCCAACGTCCTGACTTTC. Translated: CASAGTGGGGANVLTF.

The rearrangement joins TRBV5-1 to TRBJ2-3, with TRBD2 identical over 9 bases. This CDR3 is built from 16 residues. Trimming cost V 4 bases and J 2 bases; bases outside gene matches: 8. Per the germline V gene, CDR1 is SGHRS and CDR2 is YFSETQ. The CDR3, as DNA: TGCGCCAGCAGCCGCGGGGGGGGCCGCGACACAGATACGCAGTATTTT. Translating it yields CASSRGGGRDTDTQYF. The full variable domain, in which reference TRBV5-1 and TRBJ2-3 provide the parts outside the CDR3, is KAGVTQTPRYLIKTRGQQVTLSCSPISGHRSVSWYQQTPGQGLQFLFEYFSETQRNKGNFPGRFSGRQFSNSRSEMNVSTLELGDSALYLCASSRGGGRDTDTQYFGPGTRLTVL.

This rearrangement joins TRBV27 to TRBJ1-2; D ambiguous. Germline V gene sequence: CDR1 MNHEY, CDR2 SMNVEV (reference sequence). This CDR3 is 13 amino acids long. V lost 2 bases, J lost 2 bases, and 6 bases lay in between. CDR3 coding DNA: TGTGCCAGCAGTTTAAGGAGAAACTATGGCTACACCTTC. Translation: CASSLRRNYGYTF.

The chain has TRBV28 and TRBJ2-5; 9 bases are shared with TRBD1. Germline values: CDR1 MDHEN, CDR2 SYDVKM. J gave up 5 bases and V 3 bases, and 1 base lay outside the gene matches. The CDR3 consists of 13 residues. CDR3 coding DNA: TGTGCCAGCAGTTTGGGACAGGGCGAGACCCAGTACTTC. Amino acid sequence: CASSLGQGETQYF.

The genes are TRBV5-1 and TRBJ1-5; 9 positions match TRBD1. Germline trimming cut 0 bases from V and 5 bases from J; bases unmatched to any gene: 3. The CDR3 loop spans 15 amino acids. Germline CDR1 SGHRS, CDR2 YFSETQ. The CDR3 nucleotides read TGCGCCAGCAGCTTGGAGGGACAGGGCCATCAGCCCCAGCATTTT. Translation: CASSLEGQGHQPQHF.

The chain links TRBV29-1 to TRBJ2-7, with D maybe TRBD2 (6 bases). The CDR3 sequence is 13 residues long. V shed 6 bases and J shed 0 bases, with 12 bases lying between them. Germline-derived CDR1 and CDR2 are SQVTM and ANQGSEA. CDR3 residues: CSVGGTLSYEQYF. DNA for the CDR3: TGCAGCGTCGGCGGGACCCTCTCCTACGAGCAGTACTTC.

The chain joins TRBV7-2 to TRBJ2-5; D might be TRBD2 (5 bases). Trimming cost V 2 bases and J 2 bases, with 9 bases left between them. The CDR3 contains 14 residues. Germline-derived CDR1 and CDR2 are SGHTA and FQGNSA. The chain's CDR3 is CASSLYGIQETQYF. The CDR3, as DNA: TGTGCCAGCAGCTTATACGGGATACAAGAGACCCAGTACTTC.

In its sample, this clone was seen a few times. V usage is TRBV30 and J usage is TRBJ1-2, with D uncertain. Trimming cost V 3 bases and J 4 bases, with 9 bases left between them. Germline V gene data show CDR1 as GTSNPN and CDR2 as SVGIG (reference sequence). The CDR3 is 12 amino acids. DNA of the CDR3: TGTGCCTGGAGGAACCCTACCTATGGCTACACCTTC. This encodes CAWRNPTYGYTF.